These 26 T cell receptor beta chains came from one sample sequenced in a study of shared clonotypes between healthy human individuals. The method was immunoSEQ multiplex PCR; TCRdb's version includes in-frame clones alone and lacks a portion of them. The sample lists roughly 2 million clones; over 85% were seen once. Specimen: naive CD4+ T cells sorted from blood. Subset specified: CD45RA+ positively selected. Receptors were obtained from a man between 18 and 29 years old in good health.

Concerning this clone itself: Other nucleotide sequences in the sample specify the same CDR3. The genes are TRBV2 and TRBJ2-1; D is perhaps TRBD1 (5 bases). Germline V gene sequence: CDR1 SNHLY, CDR2 FYNNEI. Trimming took off 8 bases at V and 4 bases at J, with 12 bases between the two ends. The CDR3 loop spans 13 amino acids. The CDR3 spells CASWRDSYNEQFF. Here the CDR3 DNA reads TGTGCCAGCTGGAGAGACAGTTACAATGAGCAGTTCTTC.

V gene TRBV9 combines with J gene TRBJ1-6; tentatively, D is TRBD1 (6 bases). The ends were cut back, 4 bases at V and 10 bases at J, with 9 bases in the middle. The germline V gene has CDR1 SGDLS and CDR2 YYNGEE. The length of the CDR3 is 12 residues. CDR3 DNA sequence: TGTGCCAGCAGCAAAGGGGGGTCACCCCTCCACTTT. This encodes CASSKGGSPLHF.

The rearrangement uses TRBV7-6 and TRBJ2-2, with 7 bases fitting TRBD2. Trimming at V came to 1 base and at J to 0 bases, leaving 2 bases not matched to a gene. In germline, CDR1 is SGHVS, CDR2 FNYEAQ. The CDR3 has 16 amino acids. The CDR3 nucleotides read TGTGCCAGCAGCTTAGGCCTAGCGGCGAACACCGGGGAGCTGTTTTTT. This sequence encodes CASSLGLAANTGELFF.

The V and J genes are TRBV7-9 and TRBJ1-2; TRBD1 matches at 7 bases. J gave up 5 bases and V 1 base, and 7 bases lay outside the gene matches. Per the germline V gene, CDR1 is SEHNR and CDR2 is FQNEAQ (reference sequence). The CDR3 runs 15 residues. CDR3: CASSLDTGTAYGYTF. For the CDR3, the DNA is TGTGCCAGCAGCTTAGATACTGGGACAGCTTATGGCTACACCTTC.

This clone was observed a single time. The same CDR3 also results from other DNA sequences found in this sample. The J gene is TRBJ2-7, the V gene TRBV7-2, with 13 bases aligning to TRBD2. CDR1 SGHTA and CDR2 FQGNSA come from the germline V gene. J lost 1 base, V lost 0 bases, and 0 bases had no gene match. This CDR3 spans 16 amino acids. In DNA form, the CDR3 reads TGTGCCAGCAGCTTAGCACTAGCGGGAGGGTCCTACGAGCAGTACTTC. Its protein is CASSLALAGGSYEQYF.

This chain links TRBV4-3 with TRBJ2-3; 8 nucleotides agree with TRBD2. The CDR3 has 16 residues. Germline V CDR1 and CDR2: LGHNA, YSLEER. The ends lost 0 bases at V and 3 bases at J; junction bases unmatched: 5. The CDR3 loop reads CASSQDRGGSTDTQYF. The CDR3 DNA follows: TGCGCCAGCAGCCAAGATCGGGGGGGTAGTACAGATACGCAGTATTTT.

This clone was detected once. The V and J genes are TRBV2 and TRBJ1-1; possibly TRBD1 for D (6 bases). This CDR3 contains 15 residues. V was trimmed by 6 bases and J by 0 bases, leaving 14 bases between them. Germline values: CDR1 SNHLY, CDR2 FYNNEI. The CDR3 here is CASRGVGGMNTEAFF. As DNA, the CDR3 is TGTGCCAGCAGGGGAGTGGGGGGCATGAACACTGAAGCTTTCTTT.

Remarks on this clone: Distinct nucleotide sequences in the sample also encode this CDR3. The genes are TRBV10-1 and TRBJ2-2; D gene unclear. The V gene lost 0 bases and the J gene lost 1 base, with 3 bases spanning the gap. There are 14 residues in the CDR3. Germline values: CDR1 WNHNN, CDR2 SYGVQD (reference sequence). This CDR3 is CASSESGNTGELFF. For the CDR3, the DNA is TGCGCCAGCAGTGAGTCGGGGAACACCGGGGAGCTGTTTTTT.

The chain employs TRBV9 and TRBJ2-1, with a weak D call TRBD2 (6 bases). Germline CDR1 and CDR2: SGDLS and YYNGEE. CDR3 length: 13 residues. Trimming removed 0 bases from V and 10 bases from J, with 11 bases in between. DNA for the CDR3: TGTGCCAGCAGCGTAGCAACTAGCTTAGAGCAGTTCTTC. Translation gives CASSVATSLEQFF. Supplemented by reference TRBV9 and TRBJ2-1, the full variable domain reads DSGVTQTPKHLITATGQRVTLRCSPRSGDLSVYWYQQSLDQGLQFLIQYYNGEERAKGNILERFSAQQFPDLHSELNLSSLELGDSALYFCASSVATSLEQFFGPGTRLTVL.

The chain links TRBV10-3 to TRBJ2-2; 13 positions match TRBD2. Germline V CDR1 and CDR2: ENHRY, SYGVKD. The V gene end was trimmed by 3 bases and the J gene end by 5 bases; junction bases not matched to a gene: 6. This CDR3 has 17 amino acids. This CDR3 reads CAISELTSGRATGELFF. For the CDR3, the DNA is TGTGCCATCAGTGAACTCACTAGCGGGAGGGCGACCGGGGAGCTGTTTTTT.

The V call is TRBV29-1, the J call TRBJ2-7, with 14 bases fitting TRBD2. The CDR3 covers 16 residues. V dropped 6 bases and J dropped 2; count of bases not matched to a gene: 9. Germline CDR1 SQVTM, CDR2 ANQGSEA. CDR3 DNA: TGCAGCGTCCGAAACCGACTAGCGGGAGGGGCCTACGAGCAGTACTTC. Translating gives CSVRNRLAGGAYEQYF.

V and J are TRBV28 and TRBJ1-3, with 12 bases aligning to TRBD1. Germline V gene data show CDR1 as MDHEN and CDR2 as SYDVKM. The CDR3 runs to 16 residues. The trim removed 7 bases at V and 4 bases at J, leaving 8 bases unmatched. The CDR3 bases are TGTGCCAGCAATAAAGCCGGGACAGGGGGCGGAAACACCATATATTTT. This gives the protein CASNKAGTGGGNTIYF.

This clone was recorded many times. This sample also contains other DNA sequences that code for the same CDR3. The J gene is TRBJ2-7, the V gene TRBV5-1; no clear D gene. This CDR3 contains 11 residues. V lost 0 bases and J 4 bases, leaving 2 bases between the germline ends. CDR1 and CDR2 from the germline V gene are SGHRS and YFSETQ. Written as DNA, the CDR3 is TGCGCCAGCAGCTTGGGGTACGAGCAGTACTTC. Translated: CASSLGYEQYF.

This clone was found a few times. This chain links TRBV5-4 with TRBJ2-1, with TRBD2 matching 11 bases. CDR1 and CDR2 from the germline V gene are SGHNT and YYREEE (reference sequence). The CDR3 totals 14 residues. V dropped 2 bases and J dropped 6; count of bases not matched to a gene: 1. The CDR3 DNA is TGTGCCAGCAGCTTCGGACTAGCGGGCAATGAGCAGTTCTTC. This codes for CASSFGLAGNEQFF.

V is TRBV6-6 and J is TRBJ2-1; 11 positions match TRBD2. The CDR3 contains 16 residues. Germline CDR1 and CDR2: MNHNY and SVGAGI (reference sequence). V dropped 2 bases and J dropped 9; count of bases not matched to a gene: 9. The CDR3: CASSYPKTSGTSEQFF. CDR3 sequence (DNA): TGTGCCAGCAGTTACCCCAAGACTAGCGGGACTTCTGAGCAGTTCTTC.

The V call is TRBV18, the J call TRBJ2-1, with D tentatively TRBD1 (6 bases). From germline, CDR1 is KGHSH and CDR2 LQKENI. This CDR3 has 16 residues. V lost 5 bases, J lost 4 bases, and 18 bases lay in between. As DNA, the CDR3 is TGTGCCAGCTCAACTCCTACAGGGTGGGCATACAATGAGCAGTTCTTC. Translation gives CASSTPTGWAYNEQFF.

This chain connects TRBV11-2 to TRBJ2-3; perhaps TRBD1 as D (6 bases). V dropped 6 bases and J dropped 6 bases, with 13 bases sitting between them. There are 13 residues in the CDR3. Germline V CDR1 and CDR2: SGHAT, FQNNGV. In DNA form, the CDR3 reads TGTGCCAGCAGGGACAGTCTAGTGGATACGCAGTATTTT. This translates into CASRDSLVDTQYF.

V and J are TRBV5-1 and TRBJ2-3, with no clear D. Trimming removed 1 base at V and 4 bases at J, with 4 bases between. CDR1 is SGHRS and CDR2 is YFSETQ in the germline V gene. This CDR3 is 12 amino acids long. The CDR3 sequence: CASSLYSDTQYF. CDR3 nucleotide sequence: TGCGCCAGCAGCTTGTACTCAGATACGCAGTATTTT.

CDR3 DNA sequence: TGCGCCAGCAGCCCGGTAGGGAACACCGGGGAGCTGTTTTTT. Amino acids: CASSPVGNTGELFF. The chain has TRBV5-1 and TRBJ2-2; D gene uncertain. Germline V gene sequence: CDR1 SGHRS, CDR2 YFSETQ. V was shortened by 4 bases and J by 1 base, with 8 bases between the two germline ends. This CDR3 spans 14 amino acids. Full variable domain (remainder filled in from reference TRBV5-1 and TRBJ2-2): KAGVTQTPRYLIKTRGQQVTLSCSPISGHRSVSWYQQTPGQGLQFLFEYFSETQRNKGNFPGRFSGRQFSNSRSEMNVSTLELGDSALYLCASSPVGNTGELFFGEGSRLTVL.

This clone came up a few times. This CDR3 is CASSFSGQLNEQFF. For the CDR3, the DNA is TGTGCCAGCAGCTTCAGCGGACAACTCAATGAGCAGTTCTTC. The chain uses TRBV7-2 and TRBJ2-1; D is perhaps TRBD1 or TRBD2 (5 bases each). Germline V CDR1 and CDR2: SGHTA, FQGNSA. This CDR3 comprises 14 residues. V gave up 3 bases and J gave up 6 bases, with 12 bases separating them.

The V and J genes are TRBV7-8 and TRBJ1-3, with D possibly matching TRBD1 (5 bases). The CDR3 has 16 residues. V lost 5 bases and J lost 4, with 18 bases in between. Looked up from germline, CDR1 is SGHVS and CDR2 is FQNEAQ. The CDR3 protein is CASSRGGPRGGNTIYF. As DNA, the CDR3 is TGTGCCAGCAGCAGGGGCGGGCCCCGAGGAGGAAACACCATATATTTT.

V is TRBV30 and J is TRBJ1-1; no firm D call. The germline V gene encodes CDR1 GTSNPN and CDR2 SVGIG (reference sequence). The CDR3 length is 10 residues. The V gene lost 8 bases and the J gene lost 1 base, with 5 bases spanning the gap. CDR3 DNA: TGTGCCGGAAGGAACACTGAAGCTTTCTTT. It translates to CAGRNTEAFF.

This clone appeared once. The V gene is TRBV6-1, the J gene TRBJ1-2, with 7 positions matching TRBD1. The germline V gene encodes CDR1 MNHNS and CDR2 SASEGT. J was trimmed by 7 bases and V by 3 bases; bases with no gene match: 5. CDR3 length: 13 amino acids. CDR3 coding DNA: TGTGCCAGCAGTGATGGGACAGACCTTGGCTACACCTTC. As protein: CASSDGTDLGYTF.

The chain uses TRBV5-1 and TRBJ2-3; TRBD2 might be the D (6 bases). Germline V gene data show CDR1 as SGHRS and CDR2 as YFSETQ. This CDR3 is built from 14 residues. V lost 7 bases and J 0 bases, leaving 12 bases between the germline ends. The CDR3 DNA sequence: TGCGCCAGCCAAGGCGGGGTTAGCACAGATACGCAGTATTTT. Translating it yields CASQGGVSTDTQYF.

The V and J genes are TRBV4-3 and TRBJ2-6; a weak D match, TRBD1 (6 bases). This CDR3 has 16 residues. The V gene's germline CDR1 is LGHNA and CDR2 YSLEER. V was trimmed by 3 bases and J by 2 bases, leaving 11 bases between them. The CDR3 sequence: CASSHAGVTGANVLTF. CDR3 sequence (DNA): TGCGCCAGCAGCCATGCAGGGGTAACTGGGGCCAACGTCCTGACTTTC.

This clone was seen only once. V gene TRBV18 combines with J gene TRBJ2-7; 7 nucleotides agree with TRBD2. The CDR3 is 15 amino acids. CDR1 is KGHSH, CDR2 LQKENI, per germline. V gave up 3 bases and J gave up 5 bases; unmatched junction bases: 10. The CDR3 region has the DNA TGTGCCAGCTCACCGATAGCGGGCCATGACAACGAGCAGTACTTC. Its protein is CASSPIAGHDNEQYF.